Listed below are T cell receptor beta chains from one sample, sequenced in a study of T cell responses to AZD1222 COVID-19 vaccine. The data were produced by immunoSEQ multiplex PCR, yet TCRdb's version contains in-frame clones alone and is incomplete. Of 100,000 to 150,000 clones in the sample, more than 65% were seen once. The sample here was peripheral blood, taken 28 days after the second AZD1222 dose. Receptors were obtained from an adult who received the AZD1222 COVID-19 vaccine. Both conserved end residues are part of each CDR3. Each record gives: clone size, D gene, V gene, J gene, CDR3 DNA, CDR3 protein. A D gene is named only where the DNA matches it firmly. Clone size, where shown, is once, few, many, or a class for clones that have expanded.

>.|.|TRBV6-4|TRBJ2-3
TGTGCCAGCAGCCCCGGGGCAGACTCACATACGCAGTATTTT
CASSPGADSHTQYF
>.|TRBD1|TRBV29-1|TRBJ1-1
TGCAGCGTTGAAATGAGACAGGGAGGCACTGAAGCTTTCTTT
CSVEMRQGGTEAFF
>.|TRBD1|TRBV7-9|TRBJ2-7
TGTGCCAGCGGTCCGGACAGGGGGCCCTACGAGCAGTACTTC
CASGPDRGPYEQYF
>.|.|TRBV18|TRBJ2-6
TGTGCCAGCTCACCACGCCAAACAAGGACCGACCGCTCTGGGGCCAACGTCCTGACTTTC
CASSPRQTRTDRSGANVLTF
>.|.|TRBV2|TRBJ1-1
.
CASSQFGRGTFF
>.|TRBD1|TRBV2|TRBJ1-2
TGTGCCAGCAGCCGCCTAACAGGGGAATTTGGCTACACCTTC
CASSRLTGEFGYTF
>.|TRBD1|TRBV28|TRBJ2-1
TGTGCCAGCAGCCCTGGACAGGACAATGAGCAGTTCTTC
CASSPGQDNEQFF
>once|TRBD1|TRBV19|TRBJ1-5
TGTGCCAGTAGGGACAGGGGCAATCAGCCCCAGCATTTT
CASRDRGNQPQHF
>.|.|TRBV6-5|TRBJ2-3
TGTGCCAGCAGTAGGTCGGGGACAGATACGCAGTATTTT
CASSRSGTDTQYF
>.|.|TRBV6-4|TRBJ1-5
TGTGCCAGCAGTGAGATGAGCAATCAGCCCCAGCATTTT
CASSEMSNQPQHF
>.|.|TRBV25-1|TRBJ1-4
TGTGCCAGCAGGGGGGGAGGAGGGCCTAATGAAAAACTGTTTTTT
CASRGGGGPNEKLFF
>.|TRBD1|TRBV27|TRBJ1-1
TGTGCCAGCAGTTTAAAGATTACCCCGACAGGGCTCAGGACTGAAGCTTTCTTT
CASSLKITPTGLRTEAFF
>.|.|TRBV6-2/TRBV6-3|TRBJ2-4
TGTGCCAGCAGTTACTCGCCCGACATTCAGTACTTC
CASSYSPDIQYF
>.|.|TRBV12-3/TRBV12-4|TRBJ1-3
TGTGCCAGCAGTCTAATTAACACCATATATTTT
CASSLINTIYF
>.|.|TRBV5-5|TRBJ1-1
TGTGCCAGCAGCTTGACAGGGAGGCGGGACACTGAAGCTTTCTTT
CASSLTGRRDTEAFF
>.|.|TRBV28|TRBJ2-1
TGTGCCAGCAGCACCGGGGCCTACAATGAGCAGTTCTTC
CASSTGAYNEQFF
>.|TRBD1|TRBV5-1|TRBJ1-2
TGCGCCAGCAGCTTGGCCAGGGGGCCTGCGTCTGGCTACACCTTC
CASSLARGPASGYTF
>.|.|TRBV29-1|TRBJ1-1
TGCAGCGTTGAAAGACAGAACGTGAACACTGAAGCTTTCTTT
CSVERQNVNTEAFF
>.|.|TRBV25-1|TRBJ2-2
TGTGCCAGCAGCGACAGGAGCACCGGGGAGCTGTTTTTT
CASSDRSTGELFF
>few|.|TRBV5-4|TRBJ2-4
TGTGCCAGCAGCTTGGGGGGGCTCAAAAACATTCAGTACTTC
CASSLGGLKNIQYF
>.|.|TRBV9|TRBJ1-6
TGTGCCAGCGGTGATAGGCGGGGCGACTATAATTCACCCCTCCACTTT
CASGDRRGDYNSPLHF
>.|.|TRBV28|TRBJ1-4
TGTGCCACCCTATCTGGCCTCCTCGGGGAAAAACTGTTTTTT
CATLSGLLGEKLFF
>.|TRBD2|TRBV2|TRBJ2-7
TGTGCCAGCAGAGCGGGACTAGCGGGGGTCTACGAGCAGTACTTC
CASRAGLAGVYEQYF
>.|.|TRBV5-1|TRBJ1-1
TGCGCCAGCAGCTTCCTAATTGCGGGTACTGAAGCTTTCTTT
CASSFLIAGTEAFF
>.|.|TRBV11-3|TRBJ1-6
TGTGCCAGCAGCCTAGGGGATAATTCCTATAATTCACCCCTCCACTTT
CASSLGDNSYNSPLHF
>.|.|TRBV7-8|TRBJ1-1
TGTGCCAGCACCAGGACAGTCTCGAACACTGAAGCTTTCTTT
CASTRTVSNTEAFF
>.|.|TRBV7-6|TRBJ1-1
TGTGCCAGCAGCTTAGGGTCGGTAGTCACTGAAGCTTTCTTT
CASSLGSVVTEAFF
>.|.|TRBV7-8|TRBJ1-4
TGTGCCAGCAGCTTAGTTATAGGTGGAAAACTGTTTTTT
CASSLVIGGKLFF
>.|.|TRBV4-3|TRBJ1-2
TGCGCCAGCAGCCAAGATAGCCGATACGGCTACACCTTC
CASSQDSRYGYTF
>.|.|TRBV5-1|TRBJ1-2
TGCGCCAGCAGCTTGGATTCGGGGAAGTATGGCTACACCTTC
CASSLDSGKYGYTF
>.|.|TRBV19|TRBJ1-5
TGTGCCAGTATCGAGCTTTATAGCAATCAGCCCCAGCATTTT
CASIELYSNQPQHF
>.|.|TRBV9|TRBJ2-3
TGTGCCAGCAGCACCCAGAGCACAGATACGCAGTATTTT
CASSTQSTDTQYF
>few|.|TRBV6-5|TRBJ1-1
TGTGCCAGCAGTAACACAGGGAGCACTGAAGCTTTCTTT
CASSNTGSTEAFF
>.|TRBD1|TRBV7-8|TRBJ1-4
TGTGCCAGCAGCTTGTGGGACAGGGATTACGTGTTAGGCGAAAAACTGTTTTTT
CASSLWDRDYVLGEKLFF
>once|.|TRBV29-1|TRBJ1-1
TGCAGCGCTCAAGTAAAGAACACTGAAGCTTTCTTT
CSAQVKNTEAFF
>.|.|TRBV5-5|TRBJ2-7
TGTGCCAGCAGCTTGCTCCAGGGGGGATACTCCGAGCAGTACTTC
CASSLLQGGYSEQYF
>.|TRBD1|TRBV2|TRBJ2-7
TGTGCCAGCGGGGGGGACAGGGGGCACGAGCAGTACTTC
CASGGDRGHEQYF
>.|.|TRBV7-9|TRBJ2-7
TGTGCCAGCAGCTTGGCAGAGATTTACGAGCAGTACTTC
CASSLAEIYEQYF
>.|.|TRBV6-5|TRBJ2-7
TGTGCCAGCAGTCTAGACAGGAGCGAGCAGTACTTC
CASSLDRSEQYF
>few|.|TRBV2|TRBJ1-3
TGTGCCAGCAGTGAATCCCGCGTGAACACCATATATTTT
CASSESRVNTIYF
>.|.|TRBV24-1|TRBJ1-2
TGTGCCACCAGTGGACCGACACGCCTCGACAGCCGATATGGCTACACCTTC
CATSGPTRLDSRYGYTF
>.|.|TRBV6-5|TRBJ1-1
TGTGCCAGCAGGAGGGAGATGAACACTGAAGCTTTCTTT
CASRREMNTEAFF
>.|TRBD1|TRBV7-2|TRBJ1-5
TGTGCCAGCAGCTTAGAGAGGGTCGGACAGGGCAGCAATCAGCCCCAGCATTTT
CASSLERVGQGSNQPQHF
>.|.|TRBV5-1|TRBJ2-1
TGCGCCAGCAGCTTATTGGGGGAAATCTCCTACAATGAGCAGTTCTTC
CASSLLGEISYNEQFF
>few|.|TRBV19|TRBJ1-5
TGTGCCAGTAGTATTAGGGCAGGTCTACGTTTCCAGCCCCAGCATTTT
CASSIRAGLRFQPQHF
>.|.|TRBV5-6|TRBJ1-5
TGTGCCAGCAGCACCCTATTAGGTCAGCCCCAGCATTTT
CASSTLLGQPQHF
>.|TRBD1|TRBV7-9|TRBJ1-1
TGTGCCAGCAGCTTAGGGGCAGGGGGGAACACTGAAGCTTTCTTT
CASSLGAGGNTEAFF
>.|TRBD1|TRBV29-1|TRBJ1-1
TGCAGCGTTGCAAGGGGGCGGAACACTGAAGCTTTCTTT
CSVARGRNTEAFF
>.|.|TRBV24-1|TRBJ2-7
TGTGCCACCAGTGATCTGAATGGCGGTTCCTACGAGCAGTACTTC
CATSDLNGGSYEQYF
>.|.|TRBV6-5|TRBJ2-1
TGTGCCAGCAGTTACTCTAGTGGCCTCTACAATGAGCAGTTCTTC
CASSYSSGLYNEQFF
>few|TRBD1|TRBV30|TRBJ1-2
TGTGCCTGGAGTCTCGGGACAGGGATGGGCTACACCTTC
CAWSLGTGMGYTF
>.|.|TRBV3-1/TRBV3-2|TRBJ2-3
TGTGCCAGCAGCCCTCTCCGGGACACCGGCACAGATACGCAGTATTTT
CASSPLRDTGTDTQYF
>.|.|TRBV2|TRBJ1-3
TGTGCCAGCAGTGAAGGAGTGAACTCTGGAAACACCATATATTTT
CASSEGVNSGNTIYF
>.|TRBD1|TRBV19|TRBJ1-2
TGTGCCAGTAGTATAGGACCGGGACAGGGGCATGGCTACACCTTC
CASSIGPGQGHGYTF
>once|.|TRBV29-1|TRBJ1-1
TGCAGCGCCTCACTGAACACTGAAGCTTTCTTT
CSASLNTEAFF
>.|.|TRBV7-2|TRBJ1-3
TGTGCCAGCAGCTCTACCGGGACAACACTTGGAAACACCATATATTTT
CASSSTGTTLGNTIYF
>.|.|TRBV28|TRBJ1-1
TGTGCCAGCAGCCCTACGGGGGAGGAAAAGAACACTGAAGCTTTCTTT
CASSPTGEEKNTEAFF